These T cell receptor beta chains were read from a single sample in a study of identical twins. TCRdb re-called the 5' RACE reads with MiXCR, one entry per CDR3 protein. The sample holds around 550,000 distinct CDR3 sequences, nearly 15% seen once. The same data also contributed to another study, on yellow fever vaccine responses in identical twins.

Sequenced: CD4+ T cells sorted from blood. These TCRs come from a young woman in good health. Both conserved end residues are part of each CDR3. A D gene is named only where the DNA matches it firmly. Not all rows give a size; the values are once, few, many and, for expanded clones, a class.

>TRBV14|-|TRBJ2-3|15|-
TGTGCCAGCAGTCAAACCAGGGTCGGCACAGATACGCAGTATTTT
CASSQTRVGTDTQYF
>TRBV29-1|TRBD1|TRBJ2-1|14|few
TGCAGCGTTGTTAAGGACAGGGGTTCTTATGAGCAGTTCTTC
CSVVKDRGSYEQFF
>TRBV20-1|-|TRBJ2-2|14|few
TGCAGTCCGAAGGGCCGGAATAGGACCGGGGAGCTGTTTTTT
CSPKGRNRTGELFF
>TRBV15|-|TRBJ2-3|13|few
TGTGCCACCAGCACGGGGGGCACAGATACGCAGTATTTT
CATSTGGTDTQYF
>TRBV20-1|-|TRBJ1-1|15|many
TGCAGTGCTAGAGAAGCTAGGGGGACCTACACTGAAGCTTTCTTT
CSAREARGTYTEAFF
>TRBV24-1|-|TRBJ2-3|14|-
TGTGCCACCAGTGATTTGCGCACCACAGATACGCAGTATTTT
CATSDLRTTDTQYF
>TRBV12-3/TRBV12-4|TRBD2|TRBJ2-1|16|-
TGTGCCAGCAGTAGACTAGCGGGCCCTGGGGGGGATGAGCAGTTCTTC
CASSRLAGPGGDEQFF
>TRBV10-3|TRBD2|TRBJ2-3|16|few
TGTGCCATCAGAGATTCTAGCGGGGGTATCACAGATACGCAGTATTTT
CAIRDSSGGITDTQYF
>TRBV5-1|-|TRBJ2-1|14|few
TGCGCCAGCAGCTTGGCCGAGGGTAACAATGAGCAGTTCTTC
CASSLAEGNNEQFF
>TRBV11-2|TRBD2|TRBJ2-1|16|-
TGTGCCAGCAGGCACGGGACTAGCGGGGGGGTAAATGAGCAGTTCTTC
CASRHGTSGGVNEQFF
>TRBV6-1|TRBD2|TRBJ2-3|15|-
TGTGCCAGCATAGCTAGCGGGAGGCCCACAGATACGCAGTATTTT
CASIASGRPTDTQYF
>TRBV12-3/TRBV12-4|-|TRBJ2-1|15|-
TGTGCCAGCAGCCCGGACTACCTCATTTACAATGAGCAGTTCTTC
CASSPDYLIYNEQFF
>TRBV12-3/TRBV12-4|-|TRBJ2-7|12|many
TGTGCCAGCAGTAGGACAGCTTACGAGCAGTACTTC
CASSRTAYEQYF
>TRBV12-3/TRBV12-4|TRBD1|TRBJ2-2|14|-
TGTGCCAGCAGTACAGGGGACGGCACCGGGGAGCTGTTTTTT
CASSTGDGTGELFF
>TRBV28|-|TRBJ1-3|15|few
TGTGCCAGCAGACCTGGGACGGACTCTGGAAACACCATATATTTT
CASRPGTDSGNTIYF
>TRBV20-1|-|TRBJ2-7|12|-
TGCAGTGCTAGGCAGGAGCCCTACGAGCAGTACTTC
CSARQEPYEQYF
>TRBV20-1|-|TRBJ2-4|16|few
TGCAGTGCTAGAGCAGGGCAGCTCCTAGCCAAAAACATTCAGTACTTC
CSARAGQLLAKNIQYF
>TRBV10-1|-|TRBJ2-1|15|-
TGCGCCAGCAGTGAACTCGGCGACGCGACAGATGAGCAGTTCTTC
CASSELGDATDEQFF
>TRBV19|TRBD2|TRBJ2-1|16|-
TGTGCCACTTATCCGGGGGGACTAGCGGGAGGCGGTGAGCAGTTCTTC
CATYPGGLAGGGEQFF
>TRBV12-3/TRBV12-4|-|TRBJ1-6|13|few
TGTGCCAGCAGATGGGTCTACGATTCACCCCTCCACTTT
CASRWVYDSPLHF
>TRBV5-1|TRBD2|TRBJ2-1|16|few
TGCGCCAGCAGCTTTGGGACTAGCGGGACCGCCAATGAGCAGTTCTTC
CASSFGTSGTANEQFF
>TRBV11-1|-|TRBJ2-1|18|-
TGTGCCAGCAGCACACCTAGGGTCGCGGGGGCCCCCTACAATGAGCAGTTCTTC
CASSTPRVAGAPYNEQFF
>TRBV7-2|-|TRBJ2-7|13|few
TGTGCCAGCAGCTTAGGGGTTTCCTACGAGCAGTACTTC
CASSLGVSYEQYF
>TRBV2|TRBD1|TRBJ2-2|15|-
TGTGCCAGCAGTGAGGGCCAGGGGGCGGTGGGGGAGCTGTTTTTT
CASSEGQGAVGELFF
>TRBV20-1|TRBD1|TRBJ2-1|15|-
TGCAGTGCTAGTGGTCCACAGGGGGTCTACAATGAGCAGTTCTTC
CSASGPQGVYNEQFF
>TRBV28|-|TRBJ2-3|16|-
TGTGCCAGCAGTTTAATCCAGACTCCTAGCACAGATACGCAGTATTTT
CASSLIQTPSTDTQYF
>TRBV5-6|-|TRBJ2-3|14|few
TGTGCCAGCAGCTACTACAGGATAACAGATACGCAGTATTTT
CASSYYRITDTQYF
>TRBV28|-|TRBJ1-4|11|-
TGTGCCAGCAGTCATGGGTTCGCCCTGTTTTTT
CASSHGFALFF
>TRBV10-3|-|TRBJ2-3|14|-
TGTGCCATCAGTGGACGCCGGAGCACAGATACGCAGTATTTT
CAISGRRSTDTQYF
>TRBV3-1|TRBD1|TRBJ2-7|16|few
TGTGCCAGCAGCCTTAAGCCCGGGACAGGGGTCTACGAGCAGTACTTC
CASSLKPGTGVYEQYF
>TRBV13|-|TRBJ2-1|14|-
TGTGCCAGCAGCTTATGGGGACGCTACAATGAGCAGTTCTTC
CASSLWGRYNEQFF
>TRBV27|-|TRBJ2-5|15|-
TGTGCCAGCAAACAACTACTGGGGATCCAAGAGACCCAGTACTTC
CASKQLLGIQETQYF
>TRBV20-1|TRBD2|TRBJ2-7|13|-
TGCAGTGCACCGGGACTAGCGGTGGGGGAGCAGTACTTC
CSAPGLAVGEQYF
>TRBV7-9|TRBD1|TRBJ2-7|12|-
TGTGCCAGCAGCTCGGACAGGTACGAGCAGTACTTC
CASSSDRYEQYF
>TRBV10-3|-|TRBJ2-7|13|-
TGTGCCATCAGTGAGTCGGGAGGATTCGAGCAGTACTTC
CAISESGGFEQYF
>TRBV20-1|-|TRBJ2-3|15|few
TGCAGTGCTAGATACAGCCTCTACTCCACAGATACGCAGTATTTT
CSARYSLYSTDTQYF
>TRBV20-1|TRBD2|TRBJ2-5|15|-
TGCAGTGCTAGTTCCGGGACTAGCTCCCAAGAGACCCAGTACTTC
CSASSGTSSQETQYF
>TRBV20-1|-|TRBJ2-3|15|-
TGCAGTGCTAGAGAACCAAGATCTAGCACAGATACGCAGTATTTT
CSAREPRSSTDTQYF
>TRBV5-1|TRBD1|TRBJ1-6|17|few
TGCGCCAGCTCCCTCTCGGGACAGGGGGAATATAATTCACCCCTCCACTTT
CASSLSGQGEYNSPLHF
>TRBV11-2|TRBD2|TRBJ2-3|16|few
TGTGCCAGCAGCTTAGATCATAGCGGGGGAGCCTTCACGCAGTATTTT
CASSLDHSGGAFTQYF